This record covers a single TCR beta chain. These data belong to a study of PD-L1 blockade in urothelial cancer. Study-wide background: Analyses were performed on blood at 3 weeks after treatment start (the second dose) and at 6 weeks. Across blood samples, T cells had a median count of approximately 140,000.

Per patient, between 1 and 8 samples were collected at pretreatment and on-treatment time points. Into every PCR, synthetic TCR analog templates were spiked. The assay was immunoSEQ multiplex PCR, and TCRdb's table has in-frame clones only and misses some. The table has more than 50,000 clones, around 79% seen once. V gave up 4 bases and J gave up 4 bases, with 18 bases separating them. The V gene's germline CDR1 is SGHNT and CDR2 YYREEE (reference sequence). The CDR3 loop spans 16 amino acids. This clonotype originated in a man aged 70 or older with urothelial cancer. J is TRBJ1-3 and V is TRBV5-4, with D uncertain. The sequences come from PBMCs, collected around atezolizumab (anti-PD-L1) treatment. This CDR3 is CASSGREGGSGNTIYF. In DNA, the CDR3 is TGTGCCAGCAGCGGTCGAGAGGGAGGATCGGGAAACACCATATATTTT. Variable domain in full (rest from reference TRBV5-4 and TRBJ1-3): ETGVTQSPTHLIKTRGQQVTLRCSSQSGHNTVSWYQQALGQGPQFIFQYYREEENGRGNFPPRFSGLQFPNYSSELNVNALELDDSALYLCASSGREGGSGNTIYFGEGSWLTVV.